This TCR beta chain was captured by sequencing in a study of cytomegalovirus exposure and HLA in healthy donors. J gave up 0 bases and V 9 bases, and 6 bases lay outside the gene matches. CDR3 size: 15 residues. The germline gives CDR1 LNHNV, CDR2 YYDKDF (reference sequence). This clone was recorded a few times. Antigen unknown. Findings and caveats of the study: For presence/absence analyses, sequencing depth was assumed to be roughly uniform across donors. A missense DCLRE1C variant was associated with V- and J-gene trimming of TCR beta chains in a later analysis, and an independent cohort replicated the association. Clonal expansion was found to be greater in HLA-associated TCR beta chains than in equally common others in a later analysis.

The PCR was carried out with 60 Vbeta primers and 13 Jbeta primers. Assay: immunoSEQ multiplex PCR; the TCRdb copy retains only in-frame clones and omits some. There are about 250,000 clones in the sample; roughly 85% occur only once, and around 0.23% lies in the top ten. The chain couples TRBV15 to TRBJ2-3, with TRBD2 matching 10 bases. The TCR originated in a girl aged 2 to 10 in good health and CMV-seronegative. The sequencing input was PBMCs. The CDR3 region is CATRTSGGSTDTQYF. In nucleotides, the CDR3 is TGTGCCACGAGGACTAGCGGAGGCAGCACAGATACGCAGTATTTT.